The TCR beta chain under discussion was sequenced for a study of T cell responses to AZD1222 COVID-19 vaccine. Findings of the study overall: Within unmutated variant regions lay the reported targets of nearly half of spike-specific TCRs.

The V and J ends lost 4 bases and 0 bases respectively, with 6 bases between them. This CDR3 is 14 amino acids long. Germline V gene data show CDR1 as KGHDR and CDR2 as SFDVKD. Remarks on this clone: Its target is not known.

Clones were sequenced by immunoSEQ multiplex PCR, and TCRdb holds only the in-frame ones, with some missing. The sample shows approximately 70,000 clones, roughly 80% of them seen only once. V gene TRBV24-1 combines with J gene TRBJ1-5, with a possible D match to TRBD1 (5 bases). Sequenced material: peripheral blood, taken on day 0 of AZD1222 vaccination. This sequence was found in an adult in good health. The CDR3 spells CATSEGDSNQPQHF. CDR3 bases: TGTGCCACCAGTGAAGGGGATAGCAATCAGCCCCAGCATTTT.